A single sample is the source of the 9 T cell receptor beta chains below, sequenced in a study of tissue T cells after allogeneic stem cell transplantation. Stated time point: mouse harvest day 7 after allogeneic transplant. Mouse grafts combined 10^7 T-cell-depleted bone marrow cells with 10^6 splenic CD5+ T cells. The protocol was immunoSEQ multiplex PCR, while the TCRdb copy is restricted to in-frame clones and leaves out a portion. The data hold roughly 6,600 clones, with roughly 50% observed a single time. The sequenced material came from lymph node tissue. These receptors all stem from a female BALB/c mouse given C57BL/6 T cells with graft-versus-host disease after an allogeneic hematopoietic cell transplant.

Worth noting for this clone: Mouse germline and gene names are used. The read stops 1 residue short of the end of the CDR3; the missing end is completed from the germline J gene. The rearrangement uses TRBV13-1 and TRBJ1-1; TRBD1 might be the D (6 bases). CDR1 and CDR2 (germline): NSHNY, SYGAGN. Trimming took off 0 bases at V and 0 bases at J, with 9 bases between the two ends. This CDR3 contains 15 residues. CDR3 protein: CASSDAGHANTEVFF. The covered CDR3 bases are TGTGCCAGCAGTGATGCGGGACATGCAAACACAGAAGTCTTC.

This clone has only a few counts. The germline and genes are mouse ones. Read coverage stops 1 residue before the CDR3 terminus; the germline J gene supplies the remainder. This chain joins TRBV21 and TRBJ1-1; D unresolved. TRBV21 qualifies as an ORF whose function is uncertain. The CDR3 is 14 residues long. V was trimmed by 0 bases and J by 0 bases, leaving 5 bases between them. The CDR3 bases that were read are TGTGCTAGCAGTCAATCAGGGCAGAACACAGAAGTCTTC. Protein sequence: CASSQSGQNTEVF. The whole CDR3 is CASSQSGQNTEVFF.

With regard to this clone: Genes and germline come from the mouse. The read finishes 1 residue shy of the CDR3 end, and the germline J gene is used to complete it. This same CDR3 is encoded by further DNA sequences in the sample. The J gene is TRBJ2-5, the V gene TRBV26; D gene ambiguous. The CDR3 runs to 13 residues. CDR1 and CDR2 from the germline V gene are KGHPV and FQNQEV (reference sequence). The V gene lost 2 bases and the J gene lost 0 bases, with 3 bases spanning the gap. CDR3 amino acids: CASSLRNQDTQYF. The sequenced CDR3 bases are TGTGCCAGCAGTCTGCGCAACCAAGACACCCAGTAC.

By share of the sample, this clone is medium-sized. The genes are named according to mouse. The read ends 1 residue before the CDR3 terminus; that terminus is restored from the germline J gene. The rearrangement joins TRBV15 to TRBJ2-7, with TRBD2 identical over 9 bases. The CDR3 runs to 14 residues. V lost 6 bases to trimming and J lost 2 bases; unmatched junction nucleotides: 5. Germline values: CDR1 SGHND, CDR2 FRSKSL. The CDR3 region is CASSPTGGPYEQYF. CDR3 DNA (partial): TGTGCCAGCAGCCCGACTGGGGGTCCCTATGAACAGTAC.

This clone counts as medium-sized. Mouse germline and gene names are used. The covered CDR3 bases are TGTGCCAGCAGTCCCATCAGGGGAATTTCCAACGAAAGATTATTT. Protein: CASSPIRGISNERLF. The full-length CDR3 reads as CASSPIRGISNERLFF. The chain combines TRBV19 with TRBJ1-4, with D possibly being TRBD1 (6 bases). The observed sequence ends 1 residue before the CDR3 terminus, with the missing tail filled in from the germline J gene. This CDR3 comprises 16 residues. Germline CDR1 is FNHDT and CDR2 is SITEND (reference sequence). V was cut by 4 bases and J by 0 bases, with 13 bases left in between.

A note on this clone: The listed genes are named as in mouse. The CDR3 end falls 1 residue outside the read, so it is completed with the germline J gene. Other nucleotide sequences in the sample specify the same CDR3. The chain uses TRBV26 and TRBJ1-1, with D hard to call. Germline CDR1 and CDR2: KGHPV and FQNQEV (reference sequence). CDR3 size: 13 residues. V was shortened by 3 bases and J by 1 base, with 6 bases between the two germline ends. Incomplete CDR3 DNA: TGTGCCAGCAGTCTAAGGCAAAACACAGAAGTCTTC. It yields the protein CASSLRQNTEVF. The CDR3 reads in full as CASSLRQNTEVFF.

This clone was detected only a few times. Gene names denote mouse genes. The sequenced part of the CDR3 DNA is TGTGCCAGCAGCTTAGAGGGGCGCGCGGGAAATACGCTCTAT. Translating it yields CASSLEGRAGNTLY. In full, the CDR3 is CASSLEGRAGNTLYF. J is TRBJ1-3 and V is TRBV3; TRBD1 might be the D (5 bases). The observed sequence ends 1 residue before the CDR3 terminus, with the missing tail filled in from the germline J gene. Germline CDR1 SNHLY, CDR2 FYNGKV (reference sequence). The CDR3 covers 15 residues. Between the trimmed V and J ends, which lost 1 base and 4 bases, there was a span of 11 bases.

This clone has just a few counts. Mouse gene names and germline throughout. Read coverage stops 1 residue before the CDR3 terminus; the germline J gene supplies the remainder. The chain recombines TRBV13-1 with TRBJ2-4; 11 positions match TRBD2. Looked up from germline, CDR1 is NSHNY and CDR2 is SYGAGN. This CDR3 spans 15 amino acids. V shed 4 bases, J shed 3 bases, and the junction held 4 bases outside the gene matches. The CDR3 sequence: CASSLDWGGQNTLYF. The DNA read from the CDR3 is TGTGCCAGCAGTCTCGACTGGGGGGGACAAAACACCTTGTAC.

In the case of this clone: The genes are named according to mouse. The read halts 1 residue ahead of the CDR3 end, with the missing end drawn from the germline J gene. The V and J genes are TRBV12-1 and TRBJ1-4, with D possibly TRBD1 on 5 matching bases. The length of the CDR3 is 14 residues. V lost 4 bases, J lost 2 bases, and 10 bases lay in between. Germline V gene lookup returns CDR1 SGHSN and CDR2 HYEKVE. The CDR3 loop is CASSPGQSNERLFF. The sequenced CDR3 bases are TGTGCCAGCTCCCCCGGACAATCCAACGAAAGATTATTT.